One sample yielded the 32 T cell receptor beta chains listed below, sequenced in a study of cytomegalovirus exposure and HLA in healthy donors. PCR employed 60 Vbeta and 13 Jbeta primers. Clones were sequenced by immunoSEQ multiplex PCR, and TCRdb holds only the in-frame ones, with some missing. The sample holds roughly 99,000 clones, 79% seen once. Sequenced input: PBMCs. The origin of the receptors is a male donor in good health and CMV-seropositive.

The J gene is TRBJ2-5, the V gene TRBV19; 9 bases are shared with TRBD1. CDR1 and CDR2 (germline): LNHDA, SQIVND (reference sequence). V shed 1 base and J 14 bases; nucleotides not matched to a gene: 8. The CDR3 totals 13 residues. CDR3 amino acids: CASSIVGWDRAYF. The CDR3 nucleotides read TGTGCCAGTAGTATAGTAGGCTGGGACAGGGCTTACTTC.

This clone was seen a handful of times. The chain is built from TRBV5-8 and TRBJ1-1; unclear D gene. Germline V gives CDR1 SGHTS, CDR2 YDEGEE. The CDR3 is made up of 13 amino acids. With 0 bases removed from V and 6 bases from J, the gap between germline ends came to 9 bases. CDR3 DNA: TGTGCCAGCAGCTTGGCAATGGACTCTGAAGCTTTCTTT. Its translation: CASSLAMDSEAFF.

CDR3 in amino acids: CASSLEGQRSYGYTF. The DNA of the CDR3 is TGCGCCAGCAGCTTGGAGGGACAGAGGAGCTATGGCTACACCTTC. The chain links TRBV5-1 to TRBJ1-2; 7 positions agree with TRBD1. This CDR3 contains 15 residues. Germline assignment: CDR1 SGHRS and CDR2 YFSETQ. After removal of 0 bases from V and 4 bases from J, the junction contained 6 bases not matched to a gene.

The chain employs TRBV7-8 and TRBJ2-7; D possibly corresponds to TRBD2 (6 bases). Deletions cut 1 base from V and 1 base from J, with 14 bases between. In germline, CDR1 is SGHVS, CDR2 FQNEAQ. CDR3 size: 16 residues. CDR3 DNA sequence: TGTGCCAGCAGCTTAGTAGGAGGGGCACAGTCCTACGAGCAGTACTTC. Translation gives CASSLVGGAQSYEQYF.

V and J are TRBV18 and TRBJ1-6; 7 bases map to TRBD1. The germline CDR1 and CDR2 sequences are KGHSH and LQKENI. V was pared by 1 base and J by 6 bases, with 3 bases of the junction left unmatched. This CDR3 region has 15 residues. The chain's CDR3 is CASSPLGGFNSPLHF. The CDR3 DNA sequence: TGTGCCAGCTCACCACTAGGGGGCTTTAATTCACCCCTCCACTTT.

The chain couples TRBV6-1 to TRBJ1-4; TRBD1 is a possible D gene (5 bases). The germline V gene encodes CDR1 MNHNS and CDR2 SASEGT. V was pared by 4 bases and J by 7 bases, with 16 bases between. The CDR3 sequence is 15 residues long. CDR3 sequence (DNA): TGTGCCAGCAGTGCCTCCTTGGGGCGTAGTGAAAAACTGTTTTTT. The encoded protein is CASSASLGRSEKLFF.

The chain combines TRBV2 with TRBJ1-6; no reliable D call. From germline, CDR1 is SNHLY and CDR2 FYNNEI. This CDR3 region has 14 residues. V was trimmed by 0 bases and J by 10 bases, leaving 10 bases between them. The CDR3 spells CASSEALHRSPLHF. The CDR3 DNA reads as TGTGCCAGCAGTGAAGCGCTCCATCGGTCACCCCTCCACTTT.

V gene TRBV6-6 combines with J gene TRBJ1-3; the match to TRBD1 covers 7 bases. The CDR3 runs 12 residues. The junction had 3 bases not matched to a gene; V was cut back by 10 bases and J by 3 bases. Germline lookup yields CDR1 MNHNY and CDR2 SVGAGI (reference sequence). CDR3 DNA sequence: TGTGCCACCAGGGACAGTGGAAACACCATATATTTT. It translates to CATRDSGNTIYF.

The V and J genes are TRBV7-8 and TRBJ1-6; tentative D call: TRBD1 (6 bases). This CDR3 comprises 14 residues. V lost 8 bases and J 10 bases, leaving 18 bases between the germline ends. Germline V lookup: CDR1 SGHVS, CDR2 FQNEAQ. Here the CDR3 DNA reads TGTGCCAGCCAACCATACTCACAGGGATCACCCCTCCACTTT. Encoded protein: CASQPYSQGSPLHF.

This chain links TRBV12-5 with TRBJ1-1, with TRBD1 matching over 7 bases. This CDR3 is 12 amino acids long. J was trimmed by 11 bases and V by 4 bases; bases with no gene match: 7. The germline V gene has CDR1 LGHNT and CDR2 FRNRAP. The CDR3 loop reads CASGSPTGLAFF. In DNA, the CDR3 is TGTGCTAGTGGTTCTCCGACAGGGCTCGCTTTCTTT.

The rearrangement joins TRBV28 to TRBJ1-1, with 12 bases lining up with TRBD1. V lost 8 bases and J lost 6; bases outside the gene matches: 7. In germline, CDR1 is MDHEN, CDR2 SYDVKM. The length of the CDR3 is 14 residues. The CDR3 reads CASRGTGGIPEAFF. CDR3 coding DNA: TGTGCCAGCCGCGGGACAGGGGGCATCCCTGAAGCTTTCTTT.

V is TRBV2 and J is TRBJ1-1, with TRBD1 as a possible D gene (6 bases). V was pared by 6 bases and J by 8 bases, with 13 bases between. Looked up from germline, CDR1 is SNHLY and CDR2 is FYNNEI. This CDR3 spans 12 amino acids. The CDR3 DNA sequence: TGTGCCAGCAGGGTGACAGGACCAGAAGCTTTCTTT. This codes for CASRVTGPEAFF.

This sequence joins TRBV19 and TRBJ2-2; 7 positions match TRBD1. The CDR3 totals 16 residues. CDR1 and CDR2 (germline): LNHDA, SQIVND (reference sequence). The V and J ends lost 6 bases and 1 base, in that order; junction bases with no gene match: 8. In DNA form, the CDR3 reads TGTGCCAGTAGCTGGGGGCGACAGGGGAACACCGGGGAGCTGTTTTTT. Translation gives CASSWGRQGNTGELFF.

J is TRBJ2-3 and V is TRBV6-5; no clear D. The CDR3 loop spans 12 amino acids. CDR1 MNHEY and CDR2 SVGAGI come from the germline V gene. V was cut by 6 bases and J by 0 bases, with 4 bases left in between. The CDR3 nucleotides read TGTGCCAGCAGGTCGAGCACAGATACGCAGTATTTT. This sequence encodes CASRSSTDTQYF.

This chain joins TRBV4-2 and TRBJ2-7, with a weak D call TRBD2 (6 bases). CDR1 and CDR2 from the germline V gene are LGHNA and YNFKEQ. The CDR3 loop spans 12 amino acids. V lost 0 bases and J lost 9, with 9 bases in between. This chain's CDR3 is CASSQDRGWQYF. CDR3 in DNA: TGTGCCAGCAGCCAAGATCGGGGGTGGCAGTACTTC.

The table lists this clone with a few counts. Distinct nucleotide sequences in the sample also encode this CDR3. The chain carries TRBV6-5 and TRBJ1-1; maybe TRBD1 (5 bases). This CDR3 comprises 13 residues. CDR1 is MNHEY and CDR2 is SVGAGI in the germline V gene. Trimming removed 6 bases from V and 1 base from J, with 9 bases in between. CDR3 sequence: CASSLTANTEAFF. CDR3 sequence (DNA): TGTGCCAGCAGCTTGACAGCGAACACTGAAGCTTTCTTT.

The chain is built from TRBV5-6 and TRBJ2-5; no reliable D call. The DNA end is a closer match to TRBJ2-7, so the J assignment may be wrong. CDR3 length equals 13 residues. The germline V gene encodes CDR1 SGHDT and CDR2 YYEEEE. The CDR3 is CASSLATSYEQYF. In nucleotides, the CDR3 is TGTGCCAGCAGCTTGGCAACCTCCTACGAGCAGTACTTC.

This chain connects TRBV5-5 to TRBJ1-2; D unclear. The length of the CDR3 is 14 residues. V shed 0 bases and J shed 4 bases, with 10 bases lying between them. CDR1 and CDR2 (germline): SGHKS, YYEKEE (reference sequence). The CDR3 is CASSLETASYGYTF. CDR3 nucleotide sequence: TGTGCCAGCAGCTTGGAAACAGCTTCCTATGGCTACACCTTC.

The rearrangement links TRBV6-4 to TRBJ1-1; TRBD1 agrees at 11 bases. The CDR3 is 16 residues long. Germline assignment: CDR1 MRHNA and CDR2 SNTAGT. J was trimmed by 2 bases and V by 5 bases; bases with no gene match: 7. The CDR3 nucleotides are TGTGCCAGCAGTTCCGGGACAGGGGGGAGAAACACTGAAGCTTTCTTT. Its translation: CASSSGTGGRNTEAFF.

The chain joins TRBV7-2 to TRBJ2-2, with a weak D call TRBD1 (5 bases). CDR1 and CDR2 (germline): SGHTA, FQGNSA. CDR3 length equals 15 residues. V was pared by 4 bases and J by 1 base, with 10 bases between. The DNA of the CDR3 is TGTGCCAGCAGCTATTTAGGACAGAACACCGGGGAGCTGTTTTTT. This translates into CASSYLGQNTGELFF.

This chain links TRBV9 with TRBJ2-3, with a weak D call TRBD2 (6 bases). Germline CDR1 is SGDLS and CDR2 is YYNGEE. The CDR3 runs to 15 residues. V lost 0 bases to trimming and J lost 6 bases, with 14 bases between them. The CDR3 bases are TGTGCCAGCAGCGTAGACGGGGGACGCTCGGATACGCAGTATTTT. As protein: CASSVDGGRSDTQYF.

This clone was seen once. CDR3 sequence (DNA): TGTGCCAGCAGCTTGCGGGGAATTCTCCACAATGAGCAGTTCTTC. Its translation: CASSLRGILHNEQFF. The chain employs TRBV5-6 and TRBJ2-1; D is possibly TRBD2 (5 bases). Trimming took 1 base from V and 5 from J, leaving 13 bases between them. The germline V gene encodes CDR1 SGHDT and CDR2 YYEEEE. The CDR3 consists of 15 residues.

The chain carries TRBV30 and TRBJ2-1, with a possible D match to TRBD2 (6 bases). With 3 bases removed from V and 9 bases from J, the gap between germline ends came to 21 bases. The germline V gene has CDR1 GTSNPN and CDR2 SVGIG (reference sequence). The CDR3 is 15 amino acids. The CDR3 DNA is TGTGCCTGGAGAAGGTCCCACGCGGGAAGAGGTGAGCAGTTCTTC. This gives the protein CAWRRSHAGRGEQFF.

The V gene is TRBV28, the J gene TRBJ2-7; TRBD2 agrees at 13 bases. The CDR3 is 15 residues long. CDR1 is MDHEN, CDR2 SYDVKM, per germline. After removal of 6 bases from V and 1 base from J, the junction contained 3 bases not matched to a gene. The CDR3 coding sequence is TGTGCCAGCAGAAAGACTAGCGGGGGGTCCTACGAGCAGTACTTC. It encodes CASRKTSGGSYEQYF. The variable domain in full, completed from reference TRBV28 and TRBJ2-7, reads DVKVTQSSRYLVKRTGEKVFLECVQDMDHENMFWYRQDPGLGLRLIYFSYDVKMKEKGDIPEGYSVSREKKERFSLILESASTNQTSMYLCASRKTSGGSYEQYFGPGTRLTVT.

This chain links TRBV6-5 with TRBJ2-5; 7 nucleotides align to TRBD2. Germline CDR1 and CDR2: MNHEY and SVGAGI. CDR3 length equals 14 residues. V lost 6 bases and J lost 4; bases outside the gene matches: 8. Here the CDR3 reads CASRPGGVGETQYF. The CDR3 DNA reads TGTGCCAGCAGACCTGGGGGGGTGGGAGAGACCCAGTACTTC.

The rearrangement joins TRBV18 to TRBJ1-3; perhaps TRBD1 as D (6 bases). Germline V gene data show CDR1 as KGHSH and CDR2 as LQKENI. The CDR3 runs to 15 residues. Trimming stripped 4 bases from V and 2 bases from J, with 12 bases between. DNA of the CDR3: TGTGCCAGCTCACTTGCAGGGGAAGCTGGAAACACCATATATTTT. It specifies CASSLAGEAGNTIYF.

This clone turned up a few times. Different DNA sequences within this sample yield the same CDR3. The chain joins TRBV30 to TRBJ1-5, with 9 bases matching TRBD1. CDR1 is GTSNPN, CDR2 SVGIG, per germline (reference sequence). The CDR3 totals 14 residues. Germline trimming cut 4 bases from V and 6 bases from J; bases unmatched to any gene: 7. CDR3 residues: CAWTRTGASQPQHF. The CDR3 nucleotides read TGTGCCTGGACCCGGACAGGGGCTAGTCAGCCCCAGCATTTT. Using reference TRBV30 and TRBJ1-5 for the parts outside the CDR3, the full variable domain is SQTIHQWPATLVQPVGSPLSLECTVEGTSNPNLYWYRQAAGRGLQLLFYSVGIGQISSEVPQNLSASRPQDRQFILSSKKLLLSDSGFYLCAWTRTGASQPQHFGDGTRLSIL.

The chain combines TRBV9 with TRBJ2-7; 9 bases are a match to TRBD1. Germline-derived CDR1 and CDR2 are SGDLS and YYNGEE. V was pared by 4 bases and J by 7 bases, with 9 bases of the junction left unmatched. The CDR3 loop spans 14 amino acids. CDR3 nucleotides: TGTGCCAGCAGCCTCGGGGGACAGGGTGAAGAGCAGTACTTC. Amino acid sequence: CASSLGGQGEEQYF. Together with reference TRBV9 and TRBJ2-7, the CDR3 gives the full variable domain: DSGVTQTPKHLITATGQRVTLRCSPRSGDLSVYWYQQSLDQGLQFLIQYYNGEERAKGNILERFSAQQFPDLHSELNLSSLELGDSALYFCASSLGGQGEEQYFGPGTRLTVT.

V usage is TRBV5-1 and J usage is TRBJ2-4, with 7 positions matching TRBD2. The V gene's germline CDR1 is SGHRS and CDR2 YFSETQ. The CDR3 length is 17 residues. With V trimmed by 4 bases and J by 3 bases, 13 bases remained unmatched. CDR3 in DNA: TGCGCCAGCAGCCCTACTTGGGGGGGAGAAGTCAAAAACATTCAGTACTTC. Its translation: CASSPTWGGEVKNIQYF.

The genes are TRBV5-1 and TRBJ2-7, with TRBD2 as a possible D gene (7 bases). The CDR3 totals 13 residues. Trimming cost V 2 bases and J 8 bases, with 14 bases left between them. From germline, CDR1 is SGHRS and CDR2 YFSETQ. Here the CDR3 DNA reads TGCGCCAGCAGCTTCCGGGGGGCCGGTCAGCAGTACTTC. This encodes CASSFRGAGQQYF.

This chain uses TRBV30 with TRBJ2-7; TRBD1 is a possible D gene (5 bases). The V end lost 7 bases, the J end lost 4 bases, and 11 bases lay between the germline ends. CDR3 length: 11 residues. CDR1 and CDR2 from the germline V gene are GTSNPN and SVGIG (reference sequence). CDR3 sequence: CASQDSYEQYF. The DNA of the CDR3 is TGTGCCTCCCAAGACAGTTACGAGCAGTACTTC.

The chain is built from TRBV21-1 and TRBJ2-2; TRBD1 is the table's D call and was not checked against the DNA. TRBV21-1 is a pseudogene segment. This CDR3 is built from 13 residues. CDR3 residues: CASDTEHTGELFF. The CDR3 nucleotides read TGTGCCAGCGACACAGAACACACCGGGGAGCTGTTTTTT.